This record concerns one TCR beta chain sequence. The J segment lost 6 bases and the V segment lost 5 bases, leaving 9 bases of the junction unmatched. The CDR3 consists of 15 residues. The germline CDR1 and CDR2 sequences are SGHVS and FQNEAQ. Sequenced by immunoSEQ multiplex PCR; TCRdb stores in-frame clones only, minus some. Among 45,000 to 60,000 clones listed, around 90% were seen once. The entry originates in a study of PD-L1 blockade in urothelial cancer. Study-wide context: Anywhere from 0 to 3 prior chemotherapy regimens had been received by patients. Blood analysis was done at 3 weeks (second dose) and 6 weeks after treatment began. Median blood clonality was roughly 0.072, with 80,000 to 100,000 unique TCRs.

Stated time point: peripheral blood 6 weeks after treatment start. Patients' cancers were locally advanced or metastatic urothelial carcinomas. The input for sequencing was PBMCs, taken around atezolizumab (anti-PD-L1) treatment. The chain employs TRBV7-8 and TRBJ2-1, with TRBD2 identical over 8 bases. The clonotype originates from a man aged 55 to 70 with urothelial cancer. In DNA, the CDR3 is TGTGCCAGCAGCCCCTGGACTAGCCCTAGCAATGAGCAGTTCTTC. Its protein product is CASSPWTSPSNEQFF. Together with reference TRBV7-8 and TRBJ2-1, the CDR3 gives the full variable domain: GAGVSQSPRYKVAKRGQDVALRCDPISGHVSLFWYQQALGQGPEFLTYFQNEAQLDKSGLPSDRFFAERPEGSVSTLKIQRTQQEDSAVYLCASSPWTSPSNEQFFGPGTRLTVL.